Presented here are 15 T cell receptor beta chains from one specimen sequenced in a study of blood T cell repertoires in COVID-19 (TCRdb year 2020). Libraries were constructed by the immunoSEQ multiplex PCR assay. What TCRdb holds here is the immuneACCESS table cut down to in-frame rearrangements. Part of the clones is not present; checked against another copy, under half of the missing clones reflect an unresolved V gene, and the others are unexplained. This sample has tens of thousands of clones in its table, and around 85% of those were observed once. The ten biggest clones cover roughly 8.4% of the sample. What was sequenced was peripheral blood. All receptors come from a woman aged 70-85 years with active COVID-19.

The CDR3: CASSSGQGGSDEQFF. DNA of the CDR3: TGCGCCAGCAGCTCTGGACAGGGAGGATCGGATGAGCAGTTCTTC. The chain recombines TRBV5-1 with TRBJ2-1; TRBD1 agrees at 8 bases. The trim removed 3 bases at V and 8 bases at J, leaving 10 bases unmatched. CDR1 is SGHRS, CDR2 YFSETQ, per germline. The CDR3 loop spans 15 amino acids.

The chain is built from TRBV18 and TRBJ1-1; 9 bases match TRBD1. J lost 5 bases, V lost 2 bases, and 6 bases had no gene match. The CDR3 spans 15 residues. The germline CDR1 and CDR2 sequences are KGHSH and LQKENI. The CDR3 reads CASSPGTGLGTEAFF. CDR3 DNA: TGTGCCAGCTCACCAGGGACAGGGCTTGGGACTGAAGCTTTCTTT.

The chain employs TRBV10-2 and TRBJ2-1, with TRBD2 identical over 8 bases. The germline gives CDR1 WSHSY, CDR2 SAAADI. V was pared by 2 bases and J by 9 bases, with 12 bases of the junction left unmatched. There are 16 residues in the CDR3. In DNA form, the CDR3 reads TGCGCCAGCAGTGAGCCAACCGGGAGGGCCACGAGTGAGCAGTTCTTC. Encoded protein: CASSEPTGRATSEQFF.

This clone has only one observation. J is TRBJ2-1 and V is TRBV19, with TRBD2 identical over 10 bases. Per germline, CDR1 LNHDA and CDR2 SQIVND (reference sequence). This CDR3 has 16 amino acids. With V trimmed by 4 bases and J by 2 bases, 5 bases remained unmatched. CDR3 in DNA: TGTGCCAGTAGTAGGGAAGCGGGAGGGGCCTACAATGAGCAGTTCTTC. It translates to CASSREAGGAYNEQFF.

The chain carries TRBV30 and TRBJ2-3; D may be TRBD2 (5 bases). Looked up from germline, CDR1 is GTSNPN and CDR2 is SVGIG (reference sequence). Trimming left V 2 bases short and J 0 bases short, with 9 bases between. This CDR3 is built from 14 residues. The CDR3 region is CAWSRGTSTDTQYF. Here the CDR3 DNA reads TGTGCCTGGAGTCGGGGAACTAGCACAGATACGCAGTATTTT.

The CDR3 DNA is TGTGCCAGCAGCTCGTCTAATTCACCCCTCCACTTT. It translates to CASSSSNSPLHF. This rearrangement joins TRBV6-5 to TRBJ1-6, with D uncertain. Germline V lookup: CDR1 MNHEY, CDR2 SVGAGI. CDR3 length: 12 residues. Trimming cost V 6 bases and J 6 bases, with 6 bases left between them.

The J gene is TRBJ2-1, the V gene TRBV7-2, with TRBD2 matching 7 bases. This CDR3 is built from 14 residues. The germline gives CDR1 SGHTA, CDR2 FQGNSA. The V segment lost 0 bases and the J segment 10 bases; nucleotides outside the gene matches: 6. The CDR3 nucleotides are TGTGCCAGCAGCTTAGCAGTCCTAGCGGCAGAGCAGTTCTTC. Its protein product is CASSLAVLAAEQFF.

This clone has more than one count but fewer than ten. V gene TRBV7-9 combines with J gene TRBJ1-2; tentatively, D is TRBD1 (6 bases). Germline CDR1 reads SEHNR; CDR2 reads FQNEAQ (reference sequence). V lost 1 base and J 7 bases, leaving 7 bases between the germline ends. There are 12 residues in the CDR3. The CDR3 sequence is CASSLDRAGYTF. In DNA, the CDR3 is TGTGCCAGCAGCTTAGACAGGGCTGGCTACACCTTC.

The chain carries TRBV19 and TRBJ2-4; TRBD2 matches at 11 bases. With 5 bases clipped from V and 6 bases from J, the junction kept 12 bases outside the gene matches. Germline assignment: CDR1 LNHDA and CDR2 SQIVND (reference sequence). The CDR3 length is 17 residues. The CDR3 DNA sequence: TGTGCCAGTAGTCCGGAGTTAGCGGGAGGGCCGAGAAACATTCAGTACTTC. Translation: CASSPELAGGPRNIQYF.

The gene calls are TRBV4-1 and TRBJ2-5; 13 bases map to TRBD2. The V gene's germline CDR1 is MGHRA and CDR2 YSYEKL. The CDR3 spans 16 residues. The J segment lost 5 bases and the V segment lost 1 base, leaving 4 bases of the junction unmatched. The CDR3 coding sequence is TGCGCCAGCAGCCAAGTCGGACTAGCGGGAGTGGAGACCCAGTACTTC. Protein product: CASSQVGLAGVETQYF.

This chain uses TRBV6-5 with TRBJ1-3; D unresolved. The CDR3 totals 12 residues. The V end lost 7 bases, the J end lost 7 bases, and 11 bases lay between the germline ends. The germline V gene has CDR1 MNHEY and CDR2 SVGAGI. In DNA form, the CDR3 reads TGTGCCAGCACTTCAGAGGGTAACACCATATATTTT. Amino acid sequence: CASTSEGNTIYF.

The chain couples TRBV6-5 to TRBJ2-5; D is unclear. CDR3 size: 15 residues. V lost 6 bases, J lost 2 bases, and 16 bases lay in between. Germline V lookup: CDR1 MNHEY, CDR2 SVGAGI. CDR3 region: CASRHDWSPQETQYF. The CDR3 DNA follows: TGTGCCAGCAGACACGACTGGAGCCCTCAAGAGACCCAGTACTTC.

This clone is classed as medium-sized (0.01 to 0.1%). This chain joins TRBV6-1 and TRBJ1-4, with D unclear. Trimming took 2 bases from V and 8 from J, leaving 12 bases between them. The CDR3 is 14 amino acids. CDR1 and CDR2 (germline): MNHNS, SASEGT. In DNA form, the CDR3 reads TGTGCCAGCAGTGAAATGGCCCGCGGGGAAAAACTGTTTTTT. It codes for CASSEMARGEKLFF.

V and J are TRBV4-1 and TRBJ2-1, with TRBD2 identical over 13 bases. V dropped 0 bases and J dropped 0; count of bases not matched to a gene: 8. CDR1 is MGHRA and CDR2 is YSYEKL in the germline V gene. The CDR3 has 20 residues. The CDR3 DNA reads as TGCGCCAGCAGCCAAGAGTACGGGACTAGCGGGGAGAGCTCCTACAATGAGCAGTTCTTC. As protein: CASSQEYGTSGESSYNEQFF.

Here the CDR3 DNA reads TGTGCCAGCAGCTTCGAGGGATTCAAGACCCAGTACTTC. Protein product: CASSFEGFKTQYF. The V and J genes are TRBV7-8 and TRBJ2-5; perhaps TRBD2 as D (5 bases). The CDR3 extends over 13 amino acids. Per the germline V gene, CDR1 is SGHVS and CDR2 is FQNEAQ. Between the trimmed V and J ends, which lost 3 bases and 6 bases, there was a span of 11 bases. Supplemented by reference TRBV7-8 and TRBJ2-5, the full variable domain reads GAGVSQSPRYKVAKRGQDVALRCDPISGHVSLFWYQQALGQGPEFLTYFQNEAQLDKSGLPSDRFFAERPEGSVSTLKIQRTQQEDSAVYLCASSFEGFKTQYFGPGTRLLVL.